The clone carrying this T cell receptor (beta chain) was counted once. Other DNA sequences in the same sample also yield this CDR3. The CDR3 runs 13 residues. V lost 4 bases and J 0 bases, leaving 7 bases between the germline ends. Germline CDR1 is SQVTM and CDR2 is ANQGSEA. These data are taken from a study of a mutant IDH1 vaccine in newly diagnosed glioma. Time point described: baseline, week 1 (first vaccination visit). Treatment reported: pre-vaccination baseline after standard-of-care therapy. The assay was immunoSEQ multiplex PCR, and TCRdb's table has in-frame clones only and misses some. The sample carries about 50,000 clones, roughly 88% recorded once.

The sequence was obtained from a man aged 35 to 55 with glioma. Sequenced here: PBMCs, sampled from a glioma patient treated with radiotherapy, temozolomide or both. V and J are TRBV29-1 and TRBJ2-1; the D is unclear. This CDR3 is CSVGLSSYNEQFF. The CDR3 DNA reads TGCAGCGTTGGCCTCAGCTCCTACAATGAGCAGTTCTTC.